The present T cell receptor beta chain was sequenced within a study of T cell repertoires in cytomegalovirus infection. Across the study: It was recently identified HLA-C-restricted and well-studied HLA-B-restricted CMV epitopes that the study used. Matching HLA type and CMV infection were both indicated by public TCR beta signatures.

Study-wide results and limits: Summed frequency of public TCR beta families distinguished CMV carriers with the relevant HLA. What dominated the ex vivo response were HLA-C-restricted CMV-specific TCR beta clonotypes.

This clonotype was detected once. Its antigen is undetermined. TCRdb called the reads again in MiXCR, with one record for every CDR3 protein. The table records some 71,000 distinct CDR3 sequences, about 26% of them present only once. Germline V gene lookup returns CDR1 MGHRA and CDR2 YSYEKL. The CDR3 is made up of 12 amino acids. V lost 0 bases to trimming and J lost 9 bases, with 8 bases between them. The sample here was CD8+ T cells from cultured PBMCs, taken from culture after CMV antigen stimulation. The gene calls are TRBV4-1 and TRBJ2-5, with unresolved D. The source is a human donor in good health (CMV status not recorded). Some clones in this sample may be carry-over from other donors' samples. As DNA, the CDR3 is TGCGCCAGCAGCCAAGATGGCCTGTCCCAGTACTTC. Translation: CASSQDGLSQYF.